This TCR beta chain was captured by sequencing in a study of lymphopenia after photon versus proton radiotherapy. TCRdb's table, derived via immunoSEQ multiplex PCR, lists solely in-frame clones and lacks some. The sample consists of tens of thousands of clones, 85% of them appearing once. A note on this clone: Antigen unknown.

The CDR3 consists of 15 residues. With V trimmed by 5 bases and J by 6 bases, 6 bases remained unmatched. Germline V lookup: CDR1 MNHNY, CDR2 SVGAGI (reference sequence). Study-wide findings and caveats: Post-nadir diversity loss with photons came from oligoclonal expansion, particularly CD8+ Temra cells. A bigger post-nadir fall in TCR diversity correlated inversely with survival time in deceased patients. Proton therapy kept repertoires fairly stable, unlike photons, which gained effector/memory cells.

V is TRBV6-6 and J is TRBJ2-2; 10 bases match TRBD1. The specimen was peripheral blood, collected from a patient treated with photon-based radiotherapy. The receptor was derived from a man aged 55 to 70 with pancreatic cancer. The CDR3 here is CASSPDRGEAGELFF. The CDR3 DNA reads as TGTGCCAGCAGTCCGGACAGGGGGGAGGCCGGGGAGCTGTTTTTT.